These T cell receptor beta chains were read from a single sample in a study of cytomegalovirus exposure and HLA in healthy donors. Sequencing used immunoSEQ multiplex PCR; TCRdb keeps in-frame clones, though not all of them. The sample gives about 110,000 clones, about four fifths of which show up once; 2.2% is in the top ten. The specimen was PBMCs. All receptors derive from a woman aged 30 to 39 in good health and CMV-seronegative. Both conserved end residues are part of each CDR3. The order of the fields is CDR3 length, J gene, V gene, CDR3 protein.

length: 11
J: TRBJ2-7
V: TRBV2
CDR3: CATQDRGEQYF

length: 15
J: TRBJ1-4
V: TRBV7-6
CDR3: CASSSHQGGNEKLFF

length: 15
J: TRBJ2-2
V: TRBV7-6
CDR3: CASSFGGGNTGELFF

length: 19
J: TRBJ2-5
V: TRBV11-2
CDR3: CASSPNPPPLAGGRETQYF

length: 16
J: TRBJ2-2
V: TRBV5-4
CDR3: CASSPGGGRATGELFF

length: 14
J: TRBJ2-7
V: TRBV6-6
CDR3: CASSYSWFGGEQYF

length: 13
J: TRBJ2-5
V: TRBV10-2
CDR3: CASGGERGETQYF

length: 13
J: TRBJ1-2
V: TRBV6-1
CDR3: CASSEGRQGGYTF

length: 16
J: TRBJ2-2
V: TRBV7-8
CDR3: CASSLGPGRGGGELFF

length: 14
J: TRBJ1-2
V: TRBV19
CDR3: CASSIRDTRGGYTF

length: 14
J: TRBJ2-3
V: TRBV4-1
CDR3: CASSQWQGSDTQYF

length: 15
J: TRBJ2-5
V: TRBV7-9
CDR3: CASSLVTGPQGTQYF

length: 13
J: TRBJ1-1
V: TRBV6-1
CDR3: CASSELQGNEAFF

length: 14
J: TRBJ2-1
V: TRBV18
CDR3: CASFLSGGYNEQFF

length: 14
J: TRBJ2-7
V: TRBV9
CDR3: CASSVSGQFHEQYF

length: 17
J: TRBJ1-1
V: TRBV7-9
CDR3: CASSLGGGVGPNTEAFF

length: 12
J: TRBJ1-1
V: TRBV29-1
CDR3: CSVVEGHTEAFF

length: 18
J: TRBJ2-1
V: TRBV21-1
CDR3: CASSNLPLGTGAYNEQFF

length: 14
J: TRBJ1-1
V: TRBV5-1
CDR3: CASSRQGGDTEAFF

length: 15
J: TRBJ2-1
V: TRBV4-2
CDR3: CASSQVWRGDNEQFF

length: 14
J: TRBJ2-7
V: TRBV9
CDR3: CASSRTGASYEQYF

length: 14
J: TRBJ2-2
V: TRBV6-1
CDR3: CASSERQGTGELFF

length: 15
J: TRBJ2-7
V: TRBV5-8
CDR3: CASIHRGGDLSEQYF

length: 14
J: TRBJ2-1
V: TRBV7-2
CDR3: CASKGQGASREQFF

length: 15
J: TRBJ2-1
V: TRBV15
CDR3: CATSTLAGDFNEQFF

length: 15
J: TRBJ2-7
V: TRBV6-5
CDR3: CASSDLMRARYEQYF

length: 15
J: -
V: TRBV2
CDR3: CASRYFSGGSYEQYF

length: 16
J: TRBJ2-1
V: TRBV6-1
CDR3: CASSEGLAGEGYEQFF

length: 15
J: TRBJ2-5
V: TRBV9
CDR3: CASNGQGALQETQYF

length: 14
J: TRBJ2-5
V: TRBV29-1
CDR3: CSVATSGIRETQYF

length: 13
J: TRBJ1-5
V: TRBV6-1
CDR3: CASRPNLNQPQHF

length: 15
J: TRBJ1-1
V: TRBV5-1
CDR3: CASSIFVGEVTEAFF

length: 18
J: TRBJ2-1
V: TRBV27
CDR3: CASSPIGEAGGAYNEQFF

length: 16
J: TRBJ2-7
V: TRBV14
CDR3: CASSIIEPGALVEQYF

length: 13
J: TRBJ1-5
V: TRBV6-5
CDR3: CASAGTVNQPQHF

length: 13
J: TRBJ1-1
V: TRBV18
CDR3: CASSPRGNTEAFF

length: 16
J: TRBJ2-3
V: TRBV11-2
CDR3: CASSLVLAGGGDTQYF

length: 13
J: TRBJ2-7
V: TRBV11-3
CDR3: CASSKGTGGEQYF

length: 16
J: -
V: TRBV10-1
CDR3: CASSRVPGQSSYEQYF

length: 13
J: TRBJ1-4
V: TRBV18
CDR3: CASSPGQNEKLFF

length: 16
J: TRBJ2-6
V: TRBV6-5
CDR3: CASSWTSGSGANVLTF

length: 15
J: TRBJ1-4
V: TRBV18
CDR3: CASSPGAGEGEKLFF

length: 17
J: TRBJ2-3
V: TRBV7-9
CDR3: CASSSTSGWGSTDTQYF

length: 14
J: TRBJ2-3
V: TRBV6-5
CDR3: CASSLLGVTDTQYF

length: 14
J: -
V: TRBV4-1
CDR3: CASSRLAGPYEQYF

length: 11
J: TRBJ2-7
V: TRBV20-1
CDR3: CSARLTYEQYF

length: 17
J: TRBJ2-3
V: TRBV18
CDR3: CASSPTASGSFTDTQYF

length: 16
J: TRBJ2-3
V: TRBV6-4
CDR3: CASSGETGGGTDTQYF

length: 11
J: TRBJ2-7
V: TRBV28
CDR3: CASSWGGEQYF

length: 16
J: TRBJ2-7
V: TRBV5-4
CDR3: CASSLGGLAGGYEQYF

length: 15
J: TRBJ2-1
V: TRBV4-1
CDR3: CASSLRTRDLNEQFF